These 32 T cell receptor beta chains were all obtained from the same sample, sequenced in a study of cytomegalovirus exposure and HLA in healthy donors. Using immunoSEQ multiplex PCR, the repertoire was profiled, and TCRdb retains in-frame clones only, with some absent. The table records roughly 300,000 clones, roughly 90% of them present only once. What was sequenced was PBMCs. These TCRs come from a woman under 40 in good health and CMV-seropositive.

The CDR3 reads CASSQDGTGGGYGYTF. CDR3 coding DNA: TGCGCCAGCAGCCAAGACGGGACAGGGGGTGGATATGGCTACACCTTC. The rearrangement joins TRBV4-1 to TRBJ1-2, with TRBD1 matching over 11 bases. The CDR3 has 16 amino acids. Unmatched junction bases numbered 5, after V lost 0 bases and J lost 5 bases. The germline V gene has CDR1 MGHRA and CDR2 YSYEKL.

This clone was found once. This chain uses TRBV27 with TRBJ2-5, with D uncertain. Between the trimmed V and J ends, which lost 2 bases and 5 bases, there was a span of 9 bases. The length of the CDR3 is 13 residues. The germline gives CDR1 MNHEY, CDR2 SMNVEV (reference sequence). CDR3 sequence: CASSLNFGETQYF. As DNA, the CDR3 is TGTGCCAGCAGTTTAAATTTCGGTGAGACCCAGTACTTC.

The V gene is TRBV27, the J gene TRBJ1-5; TRBD1 might be the D (5 bases). CDR1 is MNHEY, CDR2 SMNVEV, per germline (reference sequence). The CDR3 totals 14 residues. V was pared by 5 bases and J by 10 bases, with 18 bases between. The CDR3 here is CASSTPGALDPQHF. The CDR3 DNA follows: TGTGCCAGCAGTACCCCCGGGGCCCTAGATCCCCAGCATTTT.

This clone was found a few times. The sample has other DNA sequences that encode this CDR3 too. The rearrangement links TRBV27 to TRBJ1-2; D gene uncertain. This CDR3 contains 13 residues. Germline V gives CDR1 MNHEY, CDR2 SMNVEV (reference sequence). The V end lost 2 bases, the J end lost 0 bases, and 4 bases lay between the germline ends. The CDR3 protein is CASSLSTNYGYTF. CDR3 sequence (DNA): TGTGCCAGCAGTTTAAGCACTAACTATGGCTACACCTTC.

The V gene is TRBV18, the J gene TRBJ1-4, with D perhaps matching TRBD1 (5 bases). The V end was cut by 3 bases, the J end by 7 bases, with 12 bases between. This CDR3 is built from 14 residues. Germline CDR1 is KGHSH and CDR2 is LQKENI. The CDR3 sequence is CASSPGQVGEKLFF. CDR3 DNA sequence: TGTGCCAGCTCACCGGGGCAGGTGGGTGAAAAACTGTTTTTT.

This clone was counted a single time. V and J are TRBV4-3 and TRBJ2-3, with unresolved D. This CDR3 spans 17 amino acids. V was cut by 0 bases and J by 0 bases, with 13 bases left in between. CDR1 and CDR2 from the germline V gene are LGHNA and YSLEER. This chain's CDR3 is CASSQEAPQVSTDTQYF. The CDR3 DNA sequence: TGCGCCAGCAGCCAAGAGGCCCCCCAGGTTAGCACAGATACGCAGTATTTT.

The chain joins TRBV5-8 to TRBJ2-3; TRBD2 matches at 7 bases. There are 16 residues in the CDR3. CDR1 SGHTS and CDR2 YDEGEE come from the germline V gene. V lost 0 bases and J lost 0; bases outside the gene matches: 4. The CDR3 protein is CASSLARGISTDTQYF. The CDR3 nucleotides read TGTGCCAGCAGCTTGGCGCGGGGGATTAGCACAGATACGCAGTATTTT.

The V gene is TRBV28, the J gene TRBJ2-3; D is possibly TRBD1 (6 bases). Germline-derived CDR1 and CDR2 are MDHEN and SYDVKM. CDR3 length: 15 amino acids. Between the trimmed V and J ends, which lost 6 bases and 5 bases, there was a span of 18 bases. Here the CDR3 DNA reads TGTGCCAGCAGCCTGGCAACTGAGGGGGAAGATACGCAGTATTTT. Its protein product is CASSLATEGEDTQYF. Full variable domain (rest looked up from reference TRBV28 and TRBJ2-3): DVKVTQSSRYLVKRTGEKVFLECVQDMDHENMFWYRQDPGLGLRLIYFSYDVKMKEKGDIPEGYSVSREKKERFSLILESASTNQTSMYLCASSLATEGEDTQYFGPGTRLTVL.

The V and J genes are TRBV28 and TRBJ2-7, with D possibly TRBD1 on 6 matching bases. Trimming shortened V by 5 bases and J by 4 bases, and 21 bases separated the two germline ends. The CDR3 loop spans 16 amino acids. Germline assignment: CDR1 MDHEN and CDR2 SYDVKM. The CDR3 DNA is TGTGCCAGCAGTCCCGAACTCAGGGGTCCCCTATACGAGCAGTACTTC. This sequence encodes CASSPELRGPLYEQYF.

This clone showed up just a few times. The chain employs TRBV9 and TRBJ1-1, with D possibly being TRBD1 (5 bases). Trimming took off 4 bases at V and 2 bases at J, with 12 bases between the two ends. Per germline, CDR1 SGDLS and CDR2 YYNGEE. There are 14 residues in the CDR3. CDR3 residues: CASSSRQLNTEAFF. As DNA, the CDR3 is TGTGCCAGCAGCTCCAGACAGCTTAACACTGAAGCTTTCTTT.

V is TRBV5-4 and J is TRBJ1-2, with 11 bases lining up with TRBD1. Germline loops: CDR1 SGHNT, CDR2 YYREEE (reference sequence). The junction had 9 bases not matched to a gene; V was cut back by 0 bases and J by 8 bases. The CDR3 extends over 16 amino acids. The CDR3 nucleotides read TGTGCCAGCAGCTTGGGGACAGGGGGCCTATTATACGGCTACACCTTC. It is translated as CASSLGTGGLLYGYTF.

The chain is built from TRBV27 and TRBJ2-7, with TRBD1 matching 8 bases. The ends lost 5 bases at V and 4 bases at J; junction bases unmatched: 10. Germline V gene data show CDR1 as MNHEY and CDR2 as SMNVEV (reference sequence). The CDR3 extends over 15 amino acids. CDR3 sequence reads: CASSTGQGPHYEQYF. CDR3 coding DNA: TGTGCCAGCAGTACCGGACAGGGTCCCCATTACGAGCAGTACTTC.

This chain connects TRBV7-9 to TRBJ2-7; TRBD1 agrees at 8 bases. The CDR3 spans 15 residues. V shed 5 bases and J 4 bases; nucleotides not matched to a gene: 10. Germline V gene sequence: CDR1 SEHNR, CDR2 FQNEAQ (reference sequence). CDR3 sequence reads: CASSLRTGTFYEQYF. The CDR3, as DNA: TGTGCCAGCAGCCTCCGGACAGGGACCTTTTACGAGCAGTACTTC. The full variable domain, its missing parts supplied by reference TRBV7-9 and TRBJ2-7, is DTGVSQNPRHKITKRGQNVTFRCDPISEHNRLYWYRQTLGQGPEFLTYFQNEAQLEKSRLLSDRFSAERPKGSFSTLEIQRTEQGDSAMYLCASSLRTGTFYEQYFGPGTRLTVT.

The chain recombines TRBV2 with TRBJ2-5, with TRBD2 matching 13 bases. The length of the CDR3 is 17 residues. V lost 1 base, J lost 5 bases, and 7 bases stayed unmatched. The V gene's germline CDR1 is SNHLY and CDR2 FYNNEI. For the CDR3, the DNA is TGTGCCAGCAGTGAAGGATCACTAGCGGGGGGGCTGGAGACCCAGTACTTC. Residues: CASSEGSLAGGLETQYF.

V usage is TRBV7-2 and J usage is TRBJ2-2; D is ambiguous. The CDR3 has 14 residues. The germline V gene has CDR1 SGHTA and CDR2 FQGNSA. The V end was cut by 1 base, the J end by 6 bases, with 9 bases between. CDR3 bases: TGTGCCAGCAGCTTAGTGTGGGTGGCCGGGGAGCTGTTTTTT. Its protein product is CASSLVWVAGELFF. The full variable domain, completed using reference TRBV7-2 and TRBJ2-2, is GAGVSQSPSNKVTEKGKDVELRCDPISGHTALYWYRQSLGQGLEFLIYFQGNSAPDKSGLPSDRFSAERTGGSVSTLTIQRTQQEDSAVYLCASSLVWVAGELFFGEGSRLTVL.

This rearrangement joins TRBV6-5 to TRBJ1-5, with 8 bases identical to TRBD1. The germline gives CDR1 MNHEY, CDR2 SVGAGI. V was clipped by 4 bases and J by 2 bases; unmatched bases: 4. This CDR3 region has 15 residues. The CDR3 protein is CASSSPGQGNQPQHF. CDR3 in DNA: TGTGCCAGCAGTTCGCCGGGACAGGGCAATCAGCCCCAGCATTTT.

Only one count was recorded for this clone. CDR3 loop: CASRYTGSHQPQHF. CDR3 nucleotides: TGTGCCAGCAGATATACAGGGAGCCATCAGCCCCAGCATTTT. This chain joins TRBV27 and TRBJ1-5; D possibly corresponds to TRBD1 (6 bases). This CDR3 comprises 14 residues. Per germline, CDR1 MNHEY and CDR2 SMNVEV (reference sequence). With 6 bases removed from V and 5 bases from J, the gap between germline ends came to 14 bases.

J is TRBJ1-5 and V is TRBV6-5; unclear D gene. Per germline, CDR1 MNHEY and CDR2 SVGAGI. There are 13 residues in the CDR3. The V and J ends lost 2 bases and 7 bases respectively, with 9 bases between them. The chain's CDR3 is CASSYSGSQPQHF. The DNA of the CDR3 is TGTGCCAGCAGTTACAGTGGCTCGCAGCCCCAGCATTTT.

The CDR3 sequence is CASSNQEILNPTVDYGYTF. The CDR3 DNA is TGCGCCAGCAGCAACCAGGAGATCCTAAACCCAACTGTTGACTATGGCTACACCTTC. The chain uses TRBV5-1 and TRBJ1-2; D remains ambiguous. The V end was cut by 4 bases, the J end by 3 bases, with 28 bases between. Looked up from germline, CDR1 is SGHRS and CDR2 is YFSETQ. This CDR3 has 19 amino acids.

A word on this clone: With a much larger clone just one base away, this may be a read error. The chain joins TRBV27 to TRBJ1-2, with unresolved D. Germline CDR1 reads MNHEY; CDR2 reads SMNVEV (reference sequence). The CDR3 consists of 12 residues. V was clipped by 3 bases and J by 2 bases, with 4 bases between them. CDR3 nucleotide sequence: TGTGCCAGCAGTTTCGGGAACTATGGCTACACCTTC. It codes for CASSFGNYGYTF.

This chain uses TRBV5-1 with TRBJ1-3; D unclear. V lost 0 bases and J lost 0, with 7 bases in between. This CDR3 is 15 amino acids long. Per the germline V gene, CDR1 is SGHRS and CDR2 is YFSETQ. This CDR3 is CASSLGPSSGNTIYF. The CDR3 DNA sequence: TGCGCCAGCAGCTTGGGCCCTAGCTCTGGAAACACCATATATTTT.

The chain is built from TRBV9 and TRBJ1-5, with D perhaps TRBD1 (5 bases). There are 15 residues in the CDR3. Trimming took off 2 bases at V and 3 bases at J, with 12 bases between the two ends. Germline loops: CDR1 SGDLS, CDR2 YYNGEE. CDR3 protein: CASSVTGTPNQPQHF. The CDR3 nucleotides are TGTGCCAGCAGCGTCACAGGAACCCCCAATCAGCCCCAGCATTTT.

This chain links TRBV30 with TRBJ2-7, with 7 bases that match TRBD2. Germline CDR1 GTSNPN, CDR2 SVGIG (reference sequence). The CDR3 is made up of 16 amino acids. The V segment lost 3 bases and the J segment 6 bases; nucleotides outside the gene matches: 17. CDR3 protein: CAWSAEQGGVGSEQYF. In nucleotides, the CDR3 is TGTGCCTGGAGCGCTGAGCAGGGAGGGGTCGGCTCCGAGCAGTACTTC.

This chain connects TRBV27 to TRBJ2-3; 12 bases line up with TRBD2. The CDR3 covers 18 residues. Germline CDR1 MNHEY, CDR2 SMNVEV (reference sequence). The V and J ends lost 5 bases and 1 base, in that order; junction bases with no gene match: 10. CDR3 in amino acids: CASSRTSGASARTDTQYF. CDR3 in DNA: TGTGCCAGCAGTCGGACTAGCGGGGCGTCAGCTCGCACAGATACGCAGTATTTT.

The chain uses TRBV27 and TRBJ1-1; a weak D match, TRBD1 (5 bases). The germline V gene encodes CDR1 MNHEY and CDR2 SMNVEV (reference sequence). Trimming took 6 bases from V and 11 from J, leaving 22 bases between them. The CDR3 has 14 amino acids. CDR3 DNA sequence: TGTGCCAGCAGCGGAGGGGTGGGGCCGGGGTTCGCTTTCTTT. Translating gives CASSGGVGPGFAFF.

In this sample, this clone turned up once. The J gene is TRBJ1-3, the V gene TRBV30; D call uncertain. The CDR3 has 16 amino acids. V lost 0 bases and J lost 4, with 16 bases in between. Germline V gives CDR1 GTSNPN, CDR2 SVGIG (reference sequence). CDR3 in amino acids: CAWSVPHITPGNTIYF. The CDR3 coding sequence is TGTGCCTGGAGTGTACCCCATATAACCCCAGGAAACACCATATATTTT.

This chain uses TRBV27 with TRBJ1-5; D call uncertain. Germline-derived CDR1 and CDR2 are MNHEY and SMNVEV (reference sequence). Trimming stripped 2 bases from V and 2 bases from J, with 10 bases between. CDR3 length: 15 residues. CDR3 coding DNA: TGTGCCAGCAGTTTAGTGGGATCAGGCAATCAGCCCCAGCATTTT. It is translated as CASSLVGSGNQPQHF.

A remark on this clone: Sequence at one end of the junction differs from germline and may be a read error. V and J are TRBV28 and TRBJ2-5; unclear D gene. Germline CDR1 and CDR2: MDHEN and SYDVKM. This CDR3 comprises 12 residues. CDR3 amino acids: CASTLDQETQYF. DNA of the CDR3: TGTGCCAGCACTTTAGATCAAGAGACCCAGTACTTC.

The rearrangement joins TRBV18 to TRBJ1-1; TRBD1 aligns across 7 bases. Germline loops: CDR1 KGHSH, CDR2 LQKENI. The CDR3 spans 15 residues. V shed 1 base, J shed 2 bases, and the junction held 4 bases outside the gene matches. Here the CDR3 reads CASSPQGARNTEAFF. The CDR3, as DNA: TGTGCCAGCTCACCACAGGGGGCCCGTAACACTGAAGCTTTCTTT. Combining the CDR3 with reference TRBV18 and TRBJ1-1 gives the whole variable domain NAGVMQNPRHLVRRRGQEARLRCSPMKGHSHVYWYRQLPEEGLKFMVYLQKENIIDESGMPKERFSAEFPKEGPSILRIQQVVRGDSAAYFCASSPQGARNTEAFFGQGTRLTVV.

The rearrangement uses TRBV13 and TRBJ2-7; 8 nucleotides align to TRBD2. The V gene end was trimmed by 1 base and the J gene end by 5 bases; junction bases not matched to a gene: 7. CDR3 length: 15 residues. Germline loops: CDR1 PRHDT, CDR2 FYEKMQ (reference sequence). CDR3 residues: CASSLVSGSPHEQYF. DNA for the CDR3: TGTGCCAGCAGCTTAGTGAGCGGGAGTCCTCACGAGCAGTACTTC.

The V gene is TRBV29-1, the J gene TRBJ2-5; 12 positions agree with TRBD2. V lost 8 bases to trimming and J lost 1 base; unmatched junction nucleotides: 5. Germline-derived CDR1 and CDR2 are SQVTM and ANQGSEA. CDR3 length equals 14 residues. CDR3 nucleotides: TGCAGCACTGGGACTAGCGGGTCCCAAGAGACCCAGTACTTC. This sequence encodes CSTGTSGSQETQYF.

The chain links TRBV28 to TRBJ1-5; D remains ambiguous. CDR3 length: 13 residues. Trimming removed 5 bases at V and 7 bases at J, with 12 bases between. The V gene's germline CDR1 is MDHEN and CDR2 SYDVKM. CDR3 region: CASSGPYVQPQHF. The CDR3 DNA is TGTGCCAGCAGTGGACCGTATGTCCAGCCCCAGCATTTT.